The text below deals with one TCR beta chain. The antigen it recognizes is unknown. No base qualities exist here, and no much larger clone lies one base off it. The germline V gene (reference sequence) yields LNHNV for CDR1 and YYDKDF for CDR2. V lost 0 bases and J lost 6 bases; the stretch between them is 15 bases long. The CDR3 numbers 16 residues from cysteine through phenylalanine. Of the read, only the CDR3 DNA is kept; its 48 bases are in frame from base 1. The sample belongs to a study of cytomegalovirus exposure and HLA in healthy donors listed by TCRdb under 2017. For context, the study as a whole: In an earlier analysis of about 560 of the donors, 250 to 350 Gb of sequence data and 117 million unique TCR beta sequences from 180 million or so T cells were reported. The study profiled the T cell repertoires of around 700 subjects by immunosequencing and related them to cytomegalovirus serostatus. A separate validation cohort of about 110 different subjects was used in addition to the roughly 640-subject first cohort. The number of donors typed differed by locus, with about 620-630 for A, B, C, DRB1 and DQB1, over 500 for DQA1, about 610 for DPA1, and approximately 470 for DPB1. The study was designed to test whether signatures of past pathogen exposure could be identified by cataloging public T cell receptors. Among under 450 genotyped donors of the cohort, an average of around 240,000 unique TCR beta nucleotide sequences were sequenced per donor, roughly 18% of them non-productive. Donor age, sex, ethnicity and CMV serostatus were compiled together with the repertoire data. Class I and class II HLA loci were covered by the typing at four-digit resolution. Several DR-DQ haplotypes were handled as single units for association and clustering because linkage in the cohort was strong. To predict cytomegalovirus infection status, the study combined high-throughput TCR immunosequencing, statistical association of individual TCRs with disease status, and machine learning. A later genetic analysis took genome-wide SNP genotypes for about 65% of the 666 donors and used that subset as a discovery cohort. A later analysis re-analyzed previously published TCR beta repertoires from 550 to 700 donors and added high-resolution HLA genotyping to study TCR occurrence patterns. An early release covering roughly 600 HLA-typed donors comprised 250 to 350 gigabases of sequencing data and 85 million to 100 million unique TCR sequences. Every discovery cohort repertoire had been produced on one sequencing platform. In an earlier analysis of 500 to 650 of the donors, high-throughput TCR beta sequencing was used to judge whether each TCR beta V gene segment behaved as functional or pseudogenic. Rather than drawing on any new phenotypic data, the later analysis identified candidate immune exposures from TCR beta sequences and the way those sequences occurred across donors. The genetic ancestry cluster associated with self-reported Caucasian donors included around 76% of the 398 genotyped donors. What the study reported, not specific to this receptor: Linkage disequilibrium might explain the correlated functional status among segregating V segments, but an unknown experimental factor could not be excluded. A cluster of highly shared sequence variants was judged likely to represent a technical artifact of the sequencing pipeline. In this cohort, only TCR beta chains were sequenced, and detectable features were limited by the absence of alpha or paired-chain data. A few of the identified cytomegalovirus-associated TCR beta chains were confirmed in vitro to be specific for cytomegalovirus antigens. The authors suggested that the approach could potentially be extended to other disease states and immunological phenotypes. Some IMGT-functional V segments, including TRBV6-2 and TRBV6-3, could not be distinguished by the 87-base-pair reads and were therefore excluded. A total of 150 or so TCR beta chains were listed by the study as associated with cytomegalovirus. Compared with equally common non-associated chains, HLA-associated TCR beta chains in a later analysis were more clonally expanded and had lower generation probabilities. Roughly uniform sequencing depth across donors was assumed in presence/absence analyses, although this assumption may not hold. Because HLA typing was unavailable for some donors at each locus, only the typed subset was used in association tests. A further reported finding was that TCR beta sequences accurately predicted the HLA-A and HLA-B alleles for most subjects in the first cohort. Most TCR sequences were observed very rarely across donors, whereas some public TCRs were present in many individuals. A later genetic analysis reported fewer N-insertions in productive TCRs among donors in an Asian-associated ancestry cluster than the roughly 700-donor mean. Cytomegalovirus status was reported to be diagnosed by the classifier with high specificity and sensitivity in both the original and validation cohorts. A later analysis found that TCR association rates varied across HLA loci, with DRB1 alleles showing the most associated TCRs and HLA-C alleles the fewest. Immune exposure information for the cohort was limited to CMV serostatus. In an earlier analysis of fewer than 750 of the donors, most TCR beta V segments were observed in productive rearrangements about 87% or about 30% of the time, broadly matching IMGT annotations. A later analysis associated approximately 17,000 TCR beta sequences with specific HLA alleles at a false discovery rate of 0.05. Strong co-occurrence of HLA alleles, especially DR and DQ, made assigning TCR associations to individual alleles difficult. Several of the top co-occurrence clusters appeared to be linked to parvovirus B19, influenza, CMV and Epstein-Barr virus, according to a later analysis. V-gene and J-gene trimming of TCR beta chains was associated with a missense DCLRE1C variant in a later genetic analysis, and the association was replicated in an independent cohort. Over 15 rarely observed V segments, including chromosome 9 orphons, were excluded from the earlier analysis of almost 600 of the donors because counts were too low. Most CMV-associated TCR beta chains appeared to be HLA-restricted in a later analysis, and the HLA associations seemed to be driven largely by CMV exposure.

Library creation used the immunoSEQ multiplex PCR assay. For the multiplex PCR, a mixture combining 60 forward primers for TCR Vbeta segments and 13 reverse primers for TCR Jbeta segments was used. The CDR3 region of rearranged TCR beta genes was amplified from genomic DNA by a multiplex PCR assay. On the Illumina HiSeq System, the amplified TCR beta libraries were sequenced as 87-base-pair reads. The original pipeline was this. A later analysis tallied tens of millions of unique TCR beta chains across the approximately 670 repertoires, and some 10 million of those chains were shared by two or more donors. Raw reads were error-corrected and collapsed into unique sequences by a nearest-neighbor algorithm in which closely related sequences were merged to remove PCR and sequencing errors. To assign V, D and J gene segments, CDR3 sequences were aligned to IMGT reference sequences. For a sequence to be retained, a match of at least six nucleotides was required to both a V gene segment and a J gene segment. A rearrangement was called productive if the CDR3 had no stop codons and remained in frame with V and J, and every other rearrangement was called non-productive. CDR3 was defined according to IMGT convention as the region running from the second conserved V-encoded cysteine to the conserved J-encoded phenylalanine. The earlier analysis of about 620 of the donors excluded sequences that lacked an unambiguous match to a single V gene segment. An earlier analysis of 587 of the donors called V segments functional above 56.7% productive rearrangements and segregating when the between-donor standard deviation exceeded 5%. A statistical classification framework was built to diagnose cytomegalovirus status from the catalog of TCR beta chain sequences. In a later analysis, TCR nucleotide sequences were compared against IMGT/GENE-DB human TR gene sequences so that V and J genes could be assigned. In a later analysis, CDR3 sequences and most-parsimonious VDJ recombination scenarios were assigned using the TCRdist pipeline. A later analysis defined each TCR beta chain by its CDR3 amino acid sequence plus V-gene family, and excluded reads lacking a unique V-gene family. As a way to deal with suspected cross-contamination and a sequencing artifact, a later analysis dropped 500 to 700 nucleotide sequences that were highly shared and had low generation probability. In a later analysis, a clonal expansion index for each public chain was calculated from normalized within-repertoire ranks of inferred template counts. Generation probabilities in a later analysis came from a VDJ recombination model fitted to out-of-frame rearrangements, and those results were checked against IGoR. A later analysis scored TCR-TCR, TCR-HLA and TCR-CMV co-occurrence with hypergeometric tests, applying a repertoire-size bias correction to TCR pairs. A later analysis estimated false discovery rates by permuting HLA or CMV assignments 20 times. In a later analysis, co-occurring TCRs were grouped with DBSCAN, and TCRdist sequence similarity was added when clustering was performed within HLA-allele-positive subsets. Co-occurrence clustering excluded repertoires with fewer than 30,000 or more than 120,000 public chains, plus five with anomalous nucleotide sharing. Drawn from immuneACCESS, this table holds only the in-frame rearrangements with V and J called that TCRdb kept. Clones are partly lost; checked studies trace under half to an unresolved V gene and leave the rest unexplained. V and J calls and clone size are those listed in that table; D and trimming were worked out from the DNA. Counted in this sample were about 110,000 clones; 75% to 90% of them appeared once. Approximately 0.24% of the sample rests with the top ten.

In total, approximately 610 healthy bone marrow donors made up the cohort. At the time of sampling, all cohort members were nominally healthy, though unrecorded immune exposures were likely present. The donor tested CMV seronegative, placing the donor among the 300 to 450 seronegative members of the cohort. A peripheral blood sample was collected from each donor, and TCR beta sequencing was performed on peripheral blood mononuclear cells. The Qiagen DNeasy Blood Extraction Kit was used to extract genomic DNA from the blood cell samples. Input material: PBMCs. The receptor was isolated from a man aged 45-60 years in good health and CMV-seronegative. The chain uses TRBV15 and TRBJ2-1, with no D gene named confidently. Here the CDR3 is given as CATSRDQTDSTNEQFF. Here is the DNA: TGTGCCACCAGCAGAGATCAGACCGACTCCACCAATGAGCAGTTCTTC.